This T cell receptor beta chain was found in a study of cytomegalovirus exposure and HLA in healthy donors. PCR employed 60 Vbeta and 13 Jbeta primers. Some clones are missing from TCRdb's copy, which holds only in-frame ones; the method was immunoSEQ multiplex PCR. Among a few hundred thousand clones listed, around nine tenths were seen once. In its sample, this clone was seen once. Trimming removed 4 bases at V and 1 base at J, with 16 bases between. The length of the CDR3 is 16 residues. Germline loops: CDR1 SGHRS, CDR2 YFSETQ. The source material was PBMCs. The TCR comes from a girl aged 2 to 9 in good health and CMV-seronegative. This sequence joins TRBV5-1 and TRBJ2-3; tentative D call: TRBD2 (6 bases). The CDR3 region is CASSGGLNPGTDTQYF. In DNA form, the CDR3 reads TGCGCCAGCAGCGGGGGACTTAACCCAGGCACAGATACGCAGTATTTT.